This T cell receptor beta chain originates from a study of cytomegalovirus exposure and HLA in healthy donors (dated by TCRdb to about 2017). Notes on the research overall: According to an earlier analysis of around 600 of the donors, about 179 million T cells yielded roughly 110 million unique TCR beta sequences and about 300 Gb of sequence data. The study aimed to test whether signatures of past pathogen exposure could be identified by cataloging public T cell receptors. Because of strong linkage in the cohort, five DR-DQ haplotypes were treated as single units for association and clustering. An earlier analysis of around 540 of the donors applied high-throughput TCR beta sequencing to assess whether each TCR beta V gene segment acted as functional or pseudogenic. A later genetic analysis used genome-wide SNP genotypes for about 65% of the 666 donors, treating that subset as a discovery cohort. Of the approximately 400 genotyped donors, over 65% fell in the genetic ancestry cluster associated with self-reported Caucasian donors. The study combined high-throughput TCR immunosequencing, statistical association of individual TCRs with disease status, and machine learning to predict cytomegalovirus infection status. Among several hundred genotyped donors of the cohort, an average of approximately 240,000 unique TCR beta nucleotide sequences was sequenced per donor, of which 15% to 20% were non-productive. The number of donors typed differed by locus, with 629-630 for A, B, C, DRB1 and DQB1, more than 500 for DQA1, 600 to 610 for DPA1, and roughly 450 for DPB1. Both class I and class II loci were covered by HLA typing, at four-digit resolution. A separate validation cohort of over 95 different subjects was used in addition to the 666-subject first cohort. In a later analysis, previously published TCR beta repertoires from about 670 donors were re-analyzed and high-resolution HLA genotyping was added so that TCR occurrence patterns could be studied. Every discovery cohort repertoire had been produced on one sequencing platform. Using immunosequencing, the study profiled T cell repertoires from 500 to 800 subjects and related those repertoires to cytomegalovirus serostatus. Rather than drawing on any new phenotypic data, the later analysis identified candidate immune exposures from TCR beta sequences and the way those sequences occurred across donors. Donor age, sex, ethnicity and CMV serostatus were compiled together with the repertoire data. About 310 gigabases of sequencing data and 70 million to 85 million unique TCR sequences were included in an early release covering several hundred HLA-typed donors. General conclusions and limits of the study: It was suggested by the authors that the approach could potentially be generalized to other disease states and immunological phenotypes. The cohort was sequenced for TCR beta chains only, and without alpha or paired-chain data the features that could be detected were limited. HLA typing was unavailable for some donors at each locus, so association tests used only the typed subset. In a later analysis, several top co-occurrence clusters were reported to appear linked to parvovirus B19, influenza, CMV and Epstein-Barr virus. A further reported finding was that TCR beta sequences accurately predicted the HLA-A and HLA-B alleles for most subjects in the first cohort. The earlier analysis of nearly 600 of the donors excluded some 15 rarely observed V segments, including chromosome 9 orphons, because counts were too low. In a later analysis, the rate of TCR association differed among HLA loci, with DRB1 alleles having the most associated TCRs and HLA-C alleles having the fewest. The presence/absence analyses assumed that sequencing depth was roughly uniform across donors, and that assumption may not be true. An earlier analysis of roughly 570 of the donors showed that most TCR beta V segments appeared in productive rearrangements either about 87% or about 30% of the time, which broadly matched IMGT annotations. A cluster of highly shared sequence variants was judged likely to represent a technical artifact of the sequencing pipeline. Across donors, most TCR sequences were observed very rarely, whereas some public TCRs were present in many individuals. Compared with equally common non-associated chains, HLA-associated TCR beta chains in a later analysis were more clonally expanded and had lower generation probabilities. V-gene and J-gene trimming of TCR beta chains was associated with a missense DCLRE1C variant in a later genetic analysis, and the association was replicated in an independent cohort. The classifier was reported to diagnose cytomegalovirus status with high specificity and sensitivity in both the original and validation cohorts. For the cohort, immune exposure information was limited to CMV serostatus. In vitro tests confirmed that a few of the cytomegalovirus-associated TCR beta chains recognize cytomegalovirus antigens. Some IMGT-functional V segments, including TRBV6-2 and TRBV6-3, could not be distinguished by the 87-base-pair reads and were therefore excluded. According to a later analysis, most CMV-associated TCR beta chains appeared to be HLA-restricted, and the HLA associations seemed to be driven largely by CMV exposure. A later analysis associated about 18,000 TCR beta sequences with specific HLA alleles at a false discovery rate of 0.05. Correlated functional status among segregating V segments might be attributable to linkage disequilibrium, but an unknown experimental factor could not be ruled out. In a later genetic analysis, fewer N-insertions in productive TCRs were reported among donors in an Asian-associated ancestry cluster than the approximately 710-donor mean. The study listed 150 to 200 TCR beta chains as associated with cytomegalovirus. When HLA alleles, especially DR and DQ, strongly co-occurred, TCR associations were difficult to assign to individual alleles.

The cohort consisted of 670 or so healthy bone marrow donors. Cohort members were all nominally healthy when sampled, although unrecorded immune exposures were likely present. The donor was CMV seronegative and belonged to the group of approximately 320 seronegative cohort members. A peripheral blood sample was collected from each donor, and TCR beta sequencing was performed on peripheral blood mononuclear cells. Genomic DNA was extracted from the blood cell samples with the Qiagen DNeasy Blood Extraction Kit. The library relied on the immunoSEQ multiplex PCR assay. For the multiplex PCR, a mixture combining 60 forward primers for TCR Vbeta segments and 13 reverse primers for TCR Jbeta segments was used. The CDR3 region of rearranged TCR beta genes was amplified from genomic DNA with a multiplex PCR assay. On the Illumina HiSeq System, the amplified TCR beta libraries were sequenced as 87-base-pair reads. In the original analysis: A later analysis tallied roughly 78 million unique TCR beta chains across the approximately 670 repertoires, and about 10 million of those chains were shared by two or more donors. To remove PCR and sequencing errors, raw reads were error-corrected and collapsed into unique sequences using a nearest-neighbor algorithm that merged closely related sequences. To assign V, D and J gene segments, CDR3 sequences were aligned to IMGT reference sequences. Each retained sequence needed at least a six-nucleotide match to both a V gene segment and a J gene segment. Rearrangements were classified as productive when the CDR3 lacked stop codons and remained in frame with V and J, and all other rearrangements were classified as non-productive. Following IMGT convention, CDR3 was defined as the stretch from the second conserved V-encoded cysteine to the conserved J-encoded phenylalanine. The earlier analysis of roughly 590 of the donors excluded sequences that lacked an unambiguous match to a single V gene segment. In an earlier analysis of about 590 of the donors, a V segment was called functional when productive rearrangements were above 56.7%, and segregating when the standard deviation between donors exceeded 5%. A statistical classification framework was developed to diagnose cytomegalovirus status using the catalog of TCR beta chain sequences. A later analysis assigned V and J genes by comparing TCR nucleotide sequences with IMGT/GENE-DB human TR gene sequences. Using the TCRdist pipeline, a later analysis assigned CDR3 sequences along with most-parsimonious VDJ recombination scenarios. In a later analysis, every TCR beta chain was defined by the combination of its CDR3 amino acid sequence and its V-gene family, and reads without a unique V-gene family were dropped. As a way to deal with suspected cross-contamination and a sequencing artifact, a later analysis dropped approximately 590 nucleotide sequences that were highly shared and had low generation probability. A later analysis calculated a clonal expansion index for each public chain from normalized within-repertoire ranks of inferred template counts. Generation probabilities in a later analysis came from a VDJ recombination model fitted to out-of-frame rearrangements, and those results were checked against IGoR. Hypergeometric tests were used in a later analysis to score TCR-TCR, TCR-HLA and TCR-CMV co-occurrence, with a repertoire-size bias correction applied to the TCR pairs. In a later analysis, false discovery rates were estimated by permuting HLA or CMV assignments 20 times. In a later analysis, co-occurring TCRs were grouped using DBSCAN, and TCRdist sequence similarity was added for clustering within HLA-allele-positive subsets. Repertoires with fewer than 30,000 or more than 120,000 public chains were left out of co-occurrence clustering, as were four to six repertoires with anomalous nucleotide sharing. TCRdb limited this immuneACCESS table to in-frame rearrangements with V and J called. A share of clones is missing; checked studies link under half to unresolved V genes, and the rest is unexplained. V and J calls and clone size are as listed in that table; D and trimming were resolved from the DNA. This sample comprises some 110,000 clones, roughly three quarters of them detected only once. The top ten clonotypes cover roughly 6% of the sample.

Via the germline V gene, CDR1 is KGHSH and CDR2 LQKENI. Its CDR3 holds 14 amino acids, cysteine through phenylalanine. Solely the CDR3 DNA is kept, with 42 bases framed from the first base. V loses 3 bases at its end and J loses 6 bases; junction bases beyond the gene matches: 5. Details on this clone: Its antigen remains unidentified. Base qualities are not at hand, and no much larger clone is one base apart.

Sequenced input: PBMCs. The clonotype was recovered from a male donor in good health and CMV-seronegative. The chain couples TRBV18 to TRBJ1-2; 9 middle bases align to TRBD1. The CDR3 protein is CASSPDRGPNGYTF. The base sequence is TGTGCCAGCTCACCGGACAGGGGACCAAATGGCTACACCTTC.